Shown below are 5 T cell receptor beta chains from a single sample sequenced in a study of T cell repertoires in aging, cancer and after chemotherapy. Peripheral blood genomic DNA, not sorted cells or RNA, was the template. TRB rearrangements spanning V, D and J were amplified using mixed TRB-A/B primers. TCRdb re-called the multiplex PCR reads with MiXCR, one entry per CDR3 protein. Of 9,500 to 13,000 distinct CDR3 sequences listed, 25% are singletons. The specimen sequenced was blood. These receptors were obtained from a human donor in good health.

Details on this clonotype: This may stem from a read error, because a much larger clone lies one nucleotide away. This sequence joins TRBV19 and TRBJ1-2; D is perhaps TRBD1 (5 bases). This CDR3 has 13 amino acids. Germline V gives CDR1 LNHDA, CDR2 SQIVND (reference sequence). CDR3 amino acids: CASSIGGGYGCTF. As DNA, the CDR3 is TGTGCCAGTAGTATAGGGGGCGGATATGGCTGCACCTTC.

This clonotype was counted between two and nine times. CDR3 region: CASSLALATDTQYF. In DNA form, the CDR3 reads TGTGCCAGCAGCTTAGCACTAGCCACAGATACGCAGTATTTT. The V and J genes are TRBV13 and TRBJ2-3; D might be TRBD2 (6 bases). Trimming stripped 1 base from V and 2 bases from J, with 7 bases between. The CDR3 runs to 14 residues. The germline CDR1 and CDR2 sequences are PRHDT and FYEKMQ (reference sequence).

The chain employs TRBV7-9 and TRBJ1-1; no definite D call. With 3 bases removed from V and 4 bases from J, the gap between germline ends came to 6 bases. Germline CDR1 is SEHNR and CDR2 is FQNEAQ (reference sequence). This CDR3 region has 12 residues. CDR3 loop: CASSFSSTEAFF. In nucleotides, the CDR3 is TGTGCCAGCAGCTTCTCTAGCACTGAAGCTTTCTTT.

The chain has TRBV7-9 and TRBJ1-5; D may be TRBD1 (6 bases). Trimming shortened V by 0 bases and J by 0 bases, and 15 bases separated the two germline ends. Germline CDR1 is SEHNR and CDR2 is FQNEAQ (reference sequence). This CDR3 spans 18 amino acids. CDR3: CASSLARAGQHSNQPQHF. For the CDR3, the DNA is TGTGCCAGCAGCTTAGCCAGAGCAGGACAGCATAGCAATCAGCCCCAGCATTTT.

This clonotype has a handful of counts. The genes are TRBV6-4 and TRBJ1-4; the match to TRBD1 covers 9 bases. This CDR3 region has 15 residues. Germline V gene data show CDR1 as MRHNA and CDR2 as SNTAGT. V was pared by 5 bases and J by 7 bases, with 8 bases of the junction left unmatched. The CDR3 loop reads CASSYTGGVGEKLFF. In nucleotides, the CDR3 is TGTGCCAGCAGTTACACAGGGGGCGTAGGTGAAAAACTGTTTTTT.